Listed below are T cell receptor beta chains from one sample, sequenced in a study of blood T cell repertoires in COVID-19. Assay: immunoSEQ multiplex PCR; the TCRdb copy retains only in-frame clones and omits some. Of roughly 38,000 clones listed, over 80% are singletons. The sequenced sample was peripheral blood. Every receptor here comes from an older woman with acute or convalescent COVID-19. Both conserved end residues are part of each CDR3. The D gene is left open where the match is weak. Clone size is given for some rows only: seen once, a few or many times, or a class if the clone is expanded.

j_call clone_size v_call d_call cdr3_aa cdr3_nt
TRBJ2-2 NA TRBV6-5 NA CASRNREQDTGELFF TGTGCCAGCAGGAACAGGGAGCAAGACACCGGGGAGCTGTTTTTT
TRBJ1-2 NA TRBV5-4 NA CASSSSGSNYGYTF TGTGCCAGCAGTTCCTCAGGTTCCAACTATGGCTACACCTTC
TRBJ1-3 NA TRBV12-3/TRBV12-4 NA CASSQSGNTIYF TGTGCCAGCAGTCAATCCGGAAACACCATATATTTT
TRBJ2-5 NA TRBV7-6 TRBD2 CASSYGLAGVETQYF TGTGCCAGCAGCTACGGACTAGCGGGGGTAGAGACCCAGTACTTC
TRBJ1-4 NA TRBV28 TRBD1 CASSSTGTGVQGEKLFF TGTGCCAGCAGTTCAACCGGGACAGGGGTTCAGGGTGAAAAACTGTTTTTT
TRBJ1-1 NA TRBV6-5 NA CASGEGRANAFF TGTGCCAGCGGGGAGGGTAGGGCGAACGCTTTCTTT
TRBJ1-1 NA TRBV19 TRBD1 CASTWDRGAFF TGTGCCAGTACCTGGGACAGGGGCGCTTTCTTT
TRBJ1-2 NA TRBV11-2 NA CASSPFEGSQRGYTF TGTGCCAGCAGCCCATTCGAGGGCAGTCAAAGGGGCTACACCTTC
TRBJ1-2 NA TRBV27 TRBD1 CASSPRPPTGTGYGYTF TGTGCCAGCAGTCCCCGCCCCCCGACAGGGACGGGCTATGGCTACACCTTC
TRBJ1-1 NA TRBV6-1 TRBD1 CASSKPGQGNTEAFF TGTGCCAGCAGTAAACCGGGACAGGGAAACACTGAAGCTTTCTTT
TRBJ1-5 few TRBV4-2 NA CASSQDGNSNQPQHF TGTGCCAGCAGCCAGGACGGGAATAGCAATCAGCCCCAGCATTTT
TRBJ2-3 NA TRBV9 TRBD2 CASSPVTSGRGGPDTQYF TGTGCCAGCAGCCCCGTCACTAGCGGGAGGGGCGGGCCAGATACGCAGTATTTT
TRBJ1-6 NA TRBV6-5 NA CASSLTGASPLHF TGTGCCAGCAGTTTGACAGGAGCTTCACCCCTCCACTTT
TRBJ2-5 once TRBV9 NA CASRGLEETQYF TGTGCCAGCAGGGGCCTCGAAGAGACCCAGTACTTC
TRBJ2-1 NA TRBV19 TRBD2 CASRTSGSFYNEQFF TGTGCCAGTAGGACTAGCGGGAGTTTCTACAATGAGCAGTTCTTC
TRBJ1-6 NA TRBV19 TRBD1 CASRATTGAGSYNSPLHF TGTGCCAGTAGGGCAACGACAGGGGCAGGCTCCTATAATTCACCCCTCCACTTT
TRBJ2-3 once TRBV10-3 TRBD2 CAIRASGGADTQYF TGTGCCATCAGAGCCAGCGGGGGGGCAGATACGCAGTATTTT
TRBJ2-1 NA TRBV11-2 NA CASSPRFLNRDEQFF TGTGCCAGCAGCCCCCGGTTCCTAAATCGCGATGAGCAGTTCTTC